Listed below are T cell receptor beta chains from one sample, sequenced in a study of spatial heterogeneity in lung cancer. One entry per CDR3 protein, called by TCRdb with MiXCR from the 5' RACE reads. The sample carries 2,200 or so distinct CDR3 sequences, approximately 15% recorded once. Sequences were derived from lung tumor tissue, sampled at surgery. All receptors derive from a male donor with early-stage non-small cell lung cancer. Both conserved end residues are part of each CDR3. A D gene is named only where the DNA matches it firmly. Some rows mark clone size as missing; the rest say once, few, many or name a class of expanded clone.

cdr3_aa cdr3_nt v_call d_call clone_size j_call
CASSQDQRLAGEREQFF TGCGCCAGCAGCCAAGACCAGAGACTAGCGGGAGAACGTGAGCAGTTCTTC TRBV4-1 TRBD2 - TRBJ2-1
CASSLWGQETQYF TGTGCCAGCAGTTTATGGGGCCAAGAGACCCAGTACTTC TRBV27 - - TRBJ2-5
CASSPSGGWADTQYF TGTGCCAGCAGCCCTAGCGGGGGATGGGCAGATACGCAGTATTTT TRBV7-3 TRBD2 - TRBJ2-3
CASSEQAGRGDNEQFF TGTGCCAGCAGTGAGCAGGCAGGGAGGGGAGACAATGAGCAGTTCTTC TRBV6-1 TRBD2 - TRBJ2-1
CATMASGRGYNEQFF TGTGCCACCATGGCTAGCGGGAGGGGATACAATGAGCAGTTCTTC TRBV24-1 TRBD2 medium-sized TRBJ2-1
CASRLGLAGVYEQYF TGTGCCAGCAGGCTAGGACTAGCGGGAGTCTACGAGCAGTACTTC TRBV6-5 TRBD2 medium-sized TRBJ2-7
CASSQEDYINNEQFF TGTGCCAGCAGCCAAGAGGACTACATAAACAATGAGCAGTTCTTC TRBV4-2 - large TRBJ2-1
CASSPPSSREGQFF TGTGCCAGCAGTCCACCCTCTTCACGGGAGGGGCAGTTCTTC TRBV28 TRBD2 medium-sized TRBJ2-1
CASSLSLRGKPQHF TGTGCCAGCAGTTTAAGCCTGAGGGGAAAGCCCCAGCATTTT TRBV12-3/TRBV12-4 - many TRBJ1-5
CASSLGTSGSEGYEQYF TGTGCCAGCAGCTTGGGGACTAGCGGGTCCGAAGGGTACGAGCAGTACTTC TRBV7-2 TRBD2 medium-sized TRBJ2-7
CASSSIDYGYTF TGTGCCAGCAGCTCCATAGACTATGGCTACACCTTC TRBV27 - large TRBJ1-2
CSAPATSGRQYF TGCAGTGCTCCGGCGACTAGCGGGAGGCAGTATTTT TRBV20-1 TRBD2 - TRBJ2-3
CASSPYVGGPNEQYF TGTGCCAGCAGCCCGTATGTGGGAGGACCCAACGAGCAGTACTTC TRBV2 - medium-sized TRBJ2-7
CSVRTGQSQPQHF TGCAGCGTTAGGACAGGGCAAAGTCAGCCCCAGCATTTT TRBV29-1 TRBD1 - TRBJ1-5
CASSHLAGNTGELFF TGCGCCAGCAGCCACTTAGCCGGGAACACCGGGGAGCTGTTTTTT TRBV4-1 - large TRBJ2-2
CASSIAGGYYNEQFF TGTGCCAGCAGCATAGCGGGAGGATACTACAATGAGCAGTTCTTC TRBV7-2 TRBD2 large TRBJ2-1
CASSPGQAIQETQYF TGCGCCAGCAGCCCGGGACAGGCGATCCAAGAGACCCAGTACTTC TRBV5-1 TRBD1 medium-sized TRBJ2-5
CASSNIQREGPYNEQFF TGTGCCAGCAGCAATATCCAGCGGGAGGGCCCCTACAATGAGCAGTTCTTC TRBV7-2 TRBD2 - TRBJ2-1
CASSLGGAEGETQYF TGTGCCAGCAGTTTGGGCGGCGCCGAGGGAGAGACCCAGTACTTC TRBV28 - few TRBJ2-5
CSGSWGGLQYF TGCAGTGGAAGTTGGGGAGGACTGCAGTACTTC TRBV20-1 - medium-sized TRBJ2-5